A single T cell receptor (beta chain) is shown here with its context. Its antigen is currently unknown. The CDR3 is 13 residues long. The germline V gene has CDR1 LNHDA and CDR2 SQIVND (reference sequence). Trimming removed 6 bases at V and 5 bases at J, with 14 bases between. This sample is drawn from a study of CD4 T cells in relation to SARS-CoV-2 and coronaviruses. General study results and limits: About 64% of donors had memory CD4+ clonotypes crossrecognizing SARS-CoV-2 and common cold coronavirus spike. No crossreactivity against non-spike viral proteins was tested here.

Deep TCR-beta sequencing used DNA from uncultured naive and memory CD4+ T cells. The table came from immunoSEQ multiplex PCR; TCRdb's copy has only in-frame clones and leaves some out. The data contain about 65,000 clones, about 89% of them singletons. Before the COVID-19 pandemic, during about 2010-2019, CD4+ T cells were taken from unexposed donors. Naive and memory CD4+ T cells were separated from cryopreserved PBMCs. The receptor comes from a human donor in good health. Sample: memory CD4+ T cells from PBMCs. The genes are TRBV19 and TRBJ2-7, with D maybe TRBD1 (5 bases). The CDR3 sequence: CASRGRVSDEQYF. The CDR3 DNA follows: TGTGCCAGTAGGGGCAGGGTAAGCGACGAGCAGTACTTC.